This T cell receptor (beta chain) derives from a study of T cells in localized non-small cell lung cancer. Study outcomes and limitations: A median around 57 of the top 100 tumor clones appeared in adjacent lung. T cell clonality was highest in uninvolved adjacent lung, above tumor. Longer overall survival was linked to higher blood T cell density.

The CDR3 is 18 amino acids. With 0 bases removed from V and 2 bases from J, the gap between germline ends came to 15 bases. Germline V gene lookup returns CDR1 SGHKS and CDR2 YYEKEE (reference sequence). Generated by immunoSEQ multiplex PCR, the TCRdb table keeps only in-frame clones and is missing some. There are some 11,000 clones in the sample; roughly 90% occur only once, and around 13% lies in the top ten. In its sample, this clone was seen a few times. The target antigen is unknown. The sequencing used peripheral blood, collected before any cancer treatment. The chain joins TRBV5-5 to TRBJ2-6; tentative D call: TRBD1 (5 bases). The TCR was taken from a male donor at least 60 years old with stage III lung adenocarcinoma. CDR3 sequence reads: CASSLVGQGEAGANVLTF. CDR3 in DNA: TGTGCCAGCAGCTTGGTCGGGCAGGGTGAGGCTGGGGCCAACGTCCTGACTTTC.